One and the same sample provided the 21 T cell receptor beta chains below, sequenced in a study of beta chain features in type 1 diabetes. Sequenced material consisted of expressed TCRB transcripts (all of the isolated RNA was reverse transcribed). This table comes from immunoSEQ multiplex PCR, and its TCRdb copy is limited to in-frame clones, with some not included. The table includes almost 250,000 clones, roughly 15% detected once. The sequenced sample was naive CD4+ T cells from blood. These receptor sequences come from a woman aged 35 to 49 in good health.

The gene calls are TRBV7-4 and TRBJ1-5; D unresolved. CDR3 length: 15 amino acids. Per germline, CDR1 SGHVT and CDR2 SQSDAQ. Trimming took off 1 base at V and 3 bases at J, with 10 bases between the two ends. The CDR3 DNA is TGTGCCAGCAGCTTAGGGTCCGGGGACAATCAGCCCCAGCATTTT. It translates to CASSLGSGDNQPQHF.

CDR3 amino acids: CASSFKTSGGETQYF. CDR3 sequence (DNA): TGTGCCAGCAGCTTCAAGACTAGCGGGGGGGAGACCCAGTACTTC. The chain links TRBV11-2 to TRBJ2-5; 13 positions agree with TRBD2. Germline CDR1 SGHAT, CDR2 FQNNGV. The CDR3 loop spans 15 amino acids. Trimming at V came to 3 bases and at J to 5 bases, leaving 3 bases not matched to a gene.

The V and J genes are TRBV29-1 and TRBJ2-3, with 11 bases matching TRBD2. The CDR3 is 17 amino acids. Germline loops: CDR1 SQVTM, CDR2 ANQGSEA. V dropped 7 bases and J dropped 0; count of bases not matched to a gene: 12. In nucleotides, the CDR3 is TGCAGCGGTAAAGGAATGGGGACTAGCGGAAGCACAGATACGCAGTATTTT. This sequence encodes CSGKGMGTSGSTDTQYF.

The gene calls are TRBV5-4 and TRBJ2-3, with 7 bases aligning to TRBD2. Germline trimming cut 4 bases from V and 4 bases from J; bases unmatched to any gene: 3. CDR3 length equals 13 residues. Germline-derived CDR1 and CDR2 are SGHNT and YYREEE (reference sequence). The CDR3 loop reads CASSGGVPDTQYF. CDR3 in DNA: TGTGCCAGCAGCGGGGGGGTGCCAGATACGCAGTATTTT.

This rearrangement joins TRBV6-1 to TRBJ2-3, with 7 nucleotides matching TRBD1. Germline V gene data show CDR1 as MNHNS and CDR2 as SASEGT. The CDR3 runs to 13 residues. J was trimmed by 4 bases and V by 6 bases; bases with no gene match: 4. The chain's CDR3 is CASRPGTADTQYF. CDR3 sequence (DNA): TGTGCCAGCAGACCCGGGACAGCAGATACGCAGTATTTT.

This clone was counted a few times. The chain recombines TRBV5-1 with TRBJ2-1, with 8 bases fitting TRBD2. CDR1 is SGHRS, CDR2 YFSETQ, per germline. CDR3 length: 14 amino acids. With V trimmed by 3 bases and J by 10 bases, 9 bases remained unmatched. CDR3 in amino acids: CASSSRGGGKEQFF. CDR3 bases: TGCGCCAGCAGCTCCCGCGGCGGGGGGAAAGAGCAGTTCTTC.

This clone has just a few counts. The CDR3 here is CASSPRSSGGSREQFF. CDR3 in DNA: TGTGCCAGCTCACCTCGATCTAGCGGGGGAAGCAGGGAGCAGTTCTTC. This chain connects TRBV18 to TRBJ2-1, with 10 bases aligning to TRBD2. Losses at the gene ends were 3 bases for V and 10 bases for J; bases not matched to a gene: 12. The CDR3 spans 16 residues. CDR1 is KGHSH and CDR2 is LQKENI in the germline V gene.

The V gene is TRBV5-4, the J gene TRBJ2-2, with TRBD2 matching over 13 bases. Germline loops: CDR1 SGHNT, CDR2 YYREEE (reference sequence). V gave up 4 bases and J gave up 5 bases; unmatched junction bases: 5. The CDR3 is 16 residues long. As DNA, the CDR3 is TGTGCCAGCAGCGGGGGACTAGCGGGGTTTACCGGGGAGCTGTTTTTT. Encoded protein: CASSGGLAGFTGELFF.

This sequence joins TRBV7-8 and TRBJ1-5; the match to TRBD1 covers 10 bases. The CDR3 is 19 amino acids. Germline V gene lookup returns CDR1 SGHVS and CDR2 FQNEAQ. After removal of 1 base from V and 0 bases from J, the junction contained 9 bases not matched to a gene. The DNA for the CDR3 is TGTGCCAGCAGCTTAGTTCGGACAGGGGGAAGAGGTAGCAATCAGCCCCAGCATTTT. This encodes CASSLVRTGGRGSNQPQHF.

This rearrangement joins TRBV7-9 to TRBJ1-3; TRBD1 is a possible D gene (6 bases). V gave up 7 bases and J gave up 4 bases, with 20 bases separating them. The CDR3 extends over 16 amino acids. Per germline, CDR1 SEHNR and CDR2 FQNEAQ (reference sequence). The CDR3 DNA reads TGTGCCAGCATCACCCCGGCAGGGGCAACGGGAAACACCATATATTTT. It specifies CASITPAGATGNTIYF. The whole variable domain, remainder taken from reference TRBV7-9 and TRBJ1-3, is DTGVSQNPRHKITKRGQNVTFRCDPISEHNRLYWYRQTLGQGPEFLTYFQNEAQLEKSRLLSDRFSAERPKGSFSTLEIQRTEQGDSAMYLCASITPAGATGNTIYFGEGSWLTVV.

The V gene is TRBV5-1, the J gene TRBJ2-3, with D perhaps matching TRBD1 (5 bases). This CDR3 comprises 14 residues. Germline CDR1 SGHRS, CDR2 YFSETQ. V lost 0 bases and J 3 bases, leaving 8 bases between the germline ends. Here the CDR3 reads CASSLDQGTDTQYF. CDR3 bases: TGCGCCAGCAGCTTGGACCAGGGTACAGATACGCAGTATTTT.

The rearrangement joins TRBV20-1 to TRBJ1-3; no clear D gene. The V end was cut by 6 bases, the J end by 6 bases, with 9 bases between. Germline V gene data show CDR1 as DFQATT and CDR2 as SNEGSKA (reference sequence). The CDR3 contains 11 residues. CDR3 DNA sequence: TGCAGTGCCAGTGCCCAAAACACCATATATTTT. As protein: CSASAQNTIYF.

The J gene is TRBJ1-1, the V gene TRBV7-9; TRBD1 matches 7 bases. V was clipped by 10 bases and J by 6 bases; unmatched bases: 11. Germline CDR1 and CDR2: SEHNR and FQNEAQ (reference sequence). This CDR3 is 13 amino acids long. CDR3 amino acids: CATSLQGLPEAFF. The CDR3 region has the DNA TGTGCCACCTCCCTACAGGGGCTCCCTGAAGCTTTCTTT.

This clone has a count of ten or more. The genes are TRBV7-2 and TRBJ2-7; a weak D match, TRBD2 (5 bases). The CDR3 sequence is 12 residues long. Trimming stripped 5 bases from V and 4 bases from J, with 9 bases between. Germline V gene lookup returns CDR1 SGHTA and CDR2 FQGNSA. The CDR3 nucleotides read TGTGCCAGCAGCCGAACGGGGTACGAGCAGTACTTC. It yields the protein CASSRTGYEQYF. Looking up the rest from reference TRBV7-2 and TRBJ2-7 gives the full variable domain: GAGVSQSPSNKVTEKGKDVELRCDPISGHTALYWYRQSLGQGLEFLIYFQGNSAPDKSGLPSDRFSAERTGGSVSTLTIQRTQQEDSAVYLCASSRTGYEQYFGPGTRLTVT.

The chain has TRBV5-1 and TRBJ1-4; perhaps TRBD1 as D (5 bases). The CDR3 extends over 14 amino acids. CDR1 SGHRS and CDR2 YFSETQ come from the germline V gene. The germline V and J ends were trimmed by 0 bases and 8 bases, with 11 bases remaining between them. In nucleotides, the CDR3 is TGCGCCAGCAGCTTGGAGGACATTGGGGAAAAACTGTTTTTT. Translation: CASSLEDIGEKLFF.

This clone was picked up a small number of times. The chain couples TRBV11-2 to TRBJ2-3, with 12 bases matching TRBD2. The CDR3 is 17 residues long. Germline trimming cut 5 bases from V and 2 bases from J; bases unmatched to any gene: 8. The germline V gene has CDR1 SGHAT and CDR2 FQNNGV. This chain's CDR3 is CASSPRTSGTYTDTQYF. Here the CDR3 DNA reads TGTGCCAGCAGCCCCCGGACTAGCGGGACTTACACAGATACGCAGTATTTT.

CDR3 nucleotides: TGTGCCAGCAGCTTCTCGGGGGGCTCTGGAAACACCATATATTTT. Translating it yields CASSFSGGSGNTIYF. The V gene is TRBV7-8, the J gene TRBJ1-3; tentatively, D is TRBD1 (5 bases). Germline CDR1 and CDR2: SGHVS and FQNEAQ. V lost 3 bases to trimming and J lost 0 bases, with 9 bases between them. The CDR3 length is 15 residues. Combining the CDR3 with reference TRBV7-8 and TRBJ1-3 gives the whole variable domain GAGVSQSPRYKVAKRGQDVALRCDPISGHVSLFWYQQALGQGPEFLTYFQNEAQLDKSGLPSDRFFAERPEGSVSTLKIQRTQQEDSAVYLCASSFSGGSGNTIYFGEGSWLTVV.

This clone has only a few counts. The gene calls are TRBV5-1 and TRBJ1-1; D unclear. V was pared by 1 base and J by 4 bases, with 11 bases between. Germline loops: CDR1 SGHRS, CDR2 YFSETQ. This CDR3 has 14 amino acids. The CDR3 DNA follows: TGCGCCAGCAGCTTGACGGGGTGGGGCACTGAAGCTTTCTTT. Translation gives CASSLTGWGTEAFF.

The V call is TRBV5-1, the J call TRBJ2-5; 7 nucleotides match TRBD2. The CDR3 has 17 residues. Per the germline V gene, CDR1 is SGHRS and CDR2 is YFSETQ. V lost 0 bases to trimming and J lost 1 base; unmatched junction nucleotides: 9. The CDR3 nucleotides read TGCGCCAGCAGCTTGGGGGTCCGGGGGGACCTCCAAGAGACCCAGTACTTC. It encodes CASSLGVRGDLQETQYF.

This clone was seen only a few times. The V gene is TRBV9, the J gene TRBJ2-5; D unresolved. V lost 0 bases and J lost 1, with 4 bases in between. The germline V gene encodes CDR1 SGDLS and CDR2 YYNGEE. CDR3 size: 13 residues. CDR3 DNA: TGTGCCAGCAGCGTAGCTACCCAAGAGACCCAGTACTTC. Amino acids: CASSVATQETQYF.

The sample holds a few counts of this clone. The chain is built from TRBV14 and TRBJ1-4; 8 bases line up with TRBD1. The germline gives CDR1 SGHDN, CDR2 FVKESK. J gave up 0 bases and V 6 bases, and 9 bases lay outside the gene matches. This CDR3 comprises 17 residues. CDR3 protein: CASSGDRTLTTNEKLFF. The CDR3 DNA follows: TGTGCCAGCAGTGGGGACAGGACTCTTACAACTAATGAAAAACTGTTTTTT.